This TCR beta chain stems from a study of early T cells in non-severe SARS-CoV-2 infection. TCRdb fed the 5' RACE reads into MiXCR, producing one record per CDR3 protein. The table includes about 27,000 distinct CDR3 sequences, 2.9% detected once. Trimming removed 3 bases from V and 0 bases from J, with 12 bases in between. This CDR3 contains 16 residues. This clonotype has a count of ten or more. The source is an adult who was a healthcare worker with PCR-confirmed SARS-CoV-2 infection or an uninfected control (not recorded which). Material for sequencing was whole blood. The chain has TRBV12-3 or TRBV12-4 and TRBJ1-3, with no clear D. This CDR3 reads CASSLLAGNSGNTIYF. In nucleotides, the CDR3 is TGTGCCAGCAGTTTGCTGGCGGGAAACTCTGGAAACACCATATATTTT.